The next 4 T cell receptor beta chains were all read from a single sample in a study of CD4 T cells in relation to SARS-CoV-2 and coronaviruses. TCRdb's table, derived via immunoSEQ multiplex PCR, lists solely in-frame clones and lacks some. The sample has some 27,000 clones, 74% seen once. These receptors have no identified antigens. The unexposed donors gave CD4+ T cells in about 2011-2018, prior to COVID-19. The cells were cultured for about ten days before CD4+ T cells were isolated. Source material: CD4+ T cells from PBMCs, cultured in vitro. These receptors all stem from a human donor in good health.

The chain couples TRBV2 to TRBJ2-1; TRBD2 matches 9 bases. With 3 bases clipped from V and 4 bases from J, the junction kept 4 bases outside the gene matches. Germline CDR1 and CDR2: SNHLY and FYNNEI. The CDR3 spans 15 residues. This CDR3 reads CASSDPTSGYNEQFF. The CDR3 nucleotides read TGTGCCAGCAGTGATCCGACTAGCGGATACAATGAGCAGTTCTTC. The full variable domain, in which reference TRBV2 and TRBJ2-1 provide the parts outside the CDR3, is EPEVTQTPSHQVTQMGQEVILRCVPISNHLYFYWYRQILGQKVEFLVSFYNNEISEKSEIFDDQFSVERPDGSNFTLKIRSTKLEDSAMYFCASSDPTSGYNEQFFGPGTRLTVL.

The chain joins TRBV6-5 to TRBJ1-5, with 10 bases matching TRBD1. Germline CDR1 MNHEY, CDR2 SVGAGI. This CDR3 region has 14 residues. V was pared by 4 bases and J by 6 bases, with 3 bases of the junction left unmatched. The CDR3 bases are TGTGCCAGCAGTTCGACAGGGGGCCCTCAGCCCCAGCATTTT. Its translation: CASSSTGGPQPQHF.

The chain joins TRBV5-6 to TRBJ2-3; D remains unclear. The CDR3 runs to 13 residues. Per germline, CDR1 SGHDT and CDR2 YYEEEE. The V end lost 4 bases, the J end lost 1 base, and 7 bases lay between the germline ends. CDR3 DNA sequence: TGTGCCAGCAGCCCGACGGGCACAGATACGCAGTATTTT. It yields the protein CASSPTGTDTQYF.

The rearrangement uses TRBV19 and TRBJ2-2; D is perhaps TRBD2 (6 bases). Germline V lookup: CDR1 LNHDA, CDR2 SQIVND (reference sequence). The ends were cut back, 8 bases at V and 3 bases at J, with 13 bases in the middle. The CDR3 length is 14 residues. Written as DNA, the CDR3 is TGTGCCAGTCGCCTCGGGAGCCACACCGGGGAGCTGTTTTTT. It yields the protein CASRLGSHTGELFF.